The next 6 T cell receptor beta chains were all read from a single sample in a study of blood T cell repertoires in COVID-19. Generated by immunoSEQ multiplex PCR, the TCRdb table keeps only in-frame clones and is missing some. The table includes about 210,000 clones, 70% to 90% detected once. Sequencing was done on a sample of peripheral blood. The origin of the receptors is a woman between 35 and 50 years old with acute or convalescent COVID-19.

This clone was picked up one time. V gene TRBV10-2 combines with J gene TRBJ1-3, with 8 bases that match TRBD1. CDR3 size: 16 residues. Trimming at V came to 5 bases and at J to 3 bases, leaving 9 bases not matched to a gene. The germline V gene encodes CDR1 WSHSY and CDR2 SAAADI. This CDR3 reads CASSPDRVVVGNTIYF. The CDR3 region has the DNA TGCGCCAGCAGTCCGGACAGGGTAGTTGTTGGAAACACCATATATTTT.

The V gene is TRBV30, the J gene TRBJ2-3, with D unresolved. There are 11 residues in the CDR3. The V and J ends lost 0 bases and 6 bases respectively, with 4 bases between them. CDR1 and CDR2 from the germline V gene are GTSNPN and SVGIG (reference sequence). The CDR3 reads CAWSVRDTQYF. The CDR3 DNA reads as TGTGCCTGGAGTGTGCGGGATACGCAGTATTTT. The full variable domain, rest sourced from reference TRBV30 and TRBJ2-3, is SQTIHQWPATLVQPVGSPLSLECTVEGTSNPNLYWYRQAAGRGLQLLFYSVGIGQISSEVPQNLSASRPQDRQFILSSKKLLLSDSGFYLCAWSVRDTQYFGPGTRLTVL.

The CDR3 reads CATSRGGVRETQYF. The CDR3 bases are TGTGCCACCAGCAGAGGGGGGGTGCGGGAGACCCAGTACTTC. The gene calls are TRBV15 and TRBJ2-5; weak D call: TRBD2 (6 bases). Germline CDR1 reads LNHNV; CDR2 reads YYDKDF (reference sequence). Trimming took 1 base from V and 5 from J, leaving 11 bases between them. The CDR3 loop spans 14 amino acids.

J is TRBJ2-3 and V is TRBV4-1; the D gene is possibly TRBD2 (6 bases). The CDR3 has 17 residues. Germline values: CDR1 MGHRA, CDR2 YSYEKL. V lost 1 base to trimming and J lost 3 bases, with 17 bases between them. In DNA, the CDR3 is TGCGCCAGCAGCCAAGCGGCAAGGGTCGGGGGTACAGATACGCAGTATTTT. This gives the protein CASSQAARVGGTDTQYF.

V and J are TRBV21-1 and TRBJ1-2; no DNA check was done on the table's D call, TRBD1. TRBV21-1 is annotated as a pseudogene. The CDR3 has 12 residues. The CDR3 region has the DNA TGTGCCAGCAACGGACAGACTTATGGCTACACCTTC. Its protein product is CASNGQTYGYTF.

The chain has TRBV5-1 and TRBJ1-1, with TRBD1 as a possible D gene (6 bases). The CDR3 has 15 residues. V shed 0 bases and J shed 1 base, with 10 bases lying between them. Germline values: CDR1 SGHRS, CDR2 YFSETQ. CDR3 loop: CASSLGDIPNTEAFF. CDR3 bases: TGCGCCAGCAGCTTGGGGGACATTCCGAACACTGAAGCTTTCTTT.